A single sample gave rise to the 16 T cell receptor beta chains below, sequenced in a study of T cell responses to AZD1222 COVID-19 vaccine. Assay: immunoSEQ multiplex PCR; the TCRdb copy retains only in-frame clones and omits some. The table shows about 170,000 clones, with around 88% occurring only once. The sample in question was peripheral blood, obtained 28 days after the second AZD1222 dose. These receptors were obtained from an adult who received the AZD1222 COVID-19 vaccine.

The V call is TRBV28, the J call TRBJ1-2, with 9 bases lining up with TRBD1. V was pared by 5 bases and J by 8 bases, with 9 bases of the junction left unmatched. The CDR3 is 14 amino acids. The germline gives CDR1 MDHEN, CDR2 SYDVKM. The CDR3 loop reads CASSQWDRVRGYTF. CDR3 bases: TGTGCCAGCAGTCAATGGGACAGGGTACGCGGCTACACCTTC.

This sequence joins TRBV5-4 and TRBJ2-7; TRBD2 matches 13 bases. The V gene end was trimmed by 0 bases and the J gene end by 0 bases; junction bases not matched to a gene: 3. CDR3 length: 17 amino acids. Germline CDR1 reads SGHNT; CDR2 reads YYREEE (reference sequence). The CDR3 DNA reads as TGTGCCAGCAGCTTGGGACTAGCGGGGGGTTACTCCTACGAGCAGTACTTC. Translation gives CASSLGLAGGYSYEQYF. Full variable domain (outside the CDR3, taken from reference TRBV5-4 and TRBJ2-7): ETGVTQSPTHLIKTRGQQVTLRCSSQSGHNTVSWYQQALGQGPQFIFQYYREEENGRGNFPPRFSGLQFPNYSSELNVNALELDDSALYLCASSLGLAGGYSYEQYFGPGTRLTVT.

The chain couples TRBV18 to TRBJ1-5; 11 bases fit TRBD1. Germline values: CDR1 KGHSH, CDR2 LQKENI. V lost 3 bases, J lost 5 bases, and 6 bases stayed unmatched. The CDR3 has 16 residues. The CDR3 coding sequence is TGTGCCAGCTCACCTCCGGACAGGGGGCGGCATCAGCCCCAGCATTTT. Its translation is CASSPPDRGRHQPQHF.

The chain couples TRBV5-6 to TRBJ1-2; 8 bases agree with TRBD1. The length of the CDR3 is 14 residues. CDR1 SGHDT and CDR2 YYEEEE come from the germline V gene. V gave up 5 bases and J gave up 3 bases; unmatched junction bases: 6. The CDR3 protein is CASRRQGRDYGYTF. The CDR3 nucleotides read TGTGCCAGCAGACGACAGGGGCGAGACTATGGCTACACCTTC.

This chain joins TRBV19 and TRBJ1-2; a weak D match, TRBD1 (5 bases). The V end was cut by 5 bases, the J end by 10 bases, with 17 bases between. The CDR3 extends over 13 amino acids. CDR1 is LNHDA and CDR2 is SQIVND in the germline V gene (reference sequence). This CDR3 reads CASSDRDGLPYTF. The CDR3 bases are TGTGCCAGTAGTGACCGGGACGGTCTCCCCTACACCTTC.

The rearrangement joins TRBV5-8 to TRBJ1-5, with 8 positions matching TRBD1. Trimming removed 4 bases from V and 5 bases from J; junction bases left unmatched: 8. Germline CDR1 SGHTS, CDR2 YDEGEE. There are 15 residues in the CDR3. The CDR3 loop reads CASSPTGVWDQPQHF. The CDR3 region has the DNA TGTGCCAGCAGCCCGACAGGGGTCTGGGATCAGCCCCAGCATTTT.

J is TRBJ1-2 and V is TRBV18; D perhaps matches TRBD1 (5 bases). CDR1 and CDR2 (germline): KGHSH, LQKENI. The CDR3 runs to 16 residues. V lost 0 bases to trimming and J lost 7 bases, with 18 bases between them. CDR3: CASSPPGVNRLSGYTF. The CDR3 DNA reads TGTGCCAGCTCACCACCGGGAGTTAACAGGTTGAGTGGCTACACCTTC.

The V and J genes are TRBV5-1 and TRBJ2-7, with 7 positions matching TRBD1. The V gene end was trimmed by 3 bases and the J gene end by 5 bases; junction bases not matched to a gene: 14. Germline CDR1 SGHRS, CDR2 YFSETQ. The CDR3 is 16 amino acids. CDR3 region: CASSSGTASSRDEQYF. For the CDR3, the DNA is TGCGCCAGCAGCTCCGGGACAGCGAGTTCTAGGGACGAGCAGTACTTC.

The chain couples TRBV9 to TRBJ1-2, with unresolved D. Germline loops: CDR1 SGDLS, CDR2 YYNGEE. The ends were cut back, 3 bases at V and 8 bases at J, with 11 bases in the middle. The CDR3 is made up of 12 amino acids. CDR3 sequence: CASSAGVRGYTF. CDR3 nucleotide sequence: TGTGCCAGCAGCGCGGGTGTTAGAGGCTACACCTTC. Full variable domain (outside the CDR3, taken from reference TRBV9 and TRBJ1-2): DSGVTQTPKHLITATGQRVTLRCSPRSGDLSVYWYQQSLDQGLQFLIQYYNGEERAKGNILERFSAQQFPDLHSELNLSSLELGDSALYFCASSAGVRGYTFGSGTRLTVV.

This rearrangement joins TRBV5-8 to TRBJ2-1; TRBD2 matches at 13 bases. The CDR3 has 15 amino acids. Germline CDR1 is SGHTS and CDR2 is YDEGEE. The junction had 7 bases not matched to a gene; V was cut back by 6 bases and J by 7 bases. As DNA, the CDR3 is TGTGCCAGCACCCTGGGACTAGCGGGGCTTAATGAGCAGTTCTTC. Amino acids: CASTLGLAGLNEQFF.

This clone was found once. The chain joins TRBV4-3 to TRBJ1-2; the D gene is possibly TRBD1 (5 bases). Trimming shortened V by 4 bases and J by 4 bases, and 19 bases separated the two germline ends. The CDR3 has 16 amino acids. CDR1 is LGHNA and CDR2 is YSLEER in the germline V gene. In DNA form, the CDR3 reads TGCGCCAGCAGCCTCACCCCAAAGGGGATGGGCTATGGCTACACCTTC. This translates into CASSLTPKGMGYGYTF.

This clone was recorded once. This sequence joins TRBV5-1 and TRBJ2-5; TRBD1 might be the D (5 bases). Per germline, CDR1 SGHRS and CDR2 YFSETQ. The CDR3 contains 15 residues. The V end was cut by 4 bases, the J end by 1 base, with 14 bases between. The CDR3 DNA reads TGCGCCAGCAGCGACAGATCCATCGGCCAAGAGACCCAGTACTTC. Translated: CASSDRSIGQETQYF.

V usage is TRBV12-3 or TRBV12-4 and J usage is TRBJ1-2; 9 bases are shared with TRBD1. The J segment lost 8 bases and the V segment lost 7 bases, leaving 8 bases of the junction unmatched. The CDR3 totals 13 residues. CDR3 DNA: TGTGCCAGCACCCTACAGGGGGCAACGGGCTACACCTTC. It codes for CASTLQGATGYTF.

This chain uses TRBV6-5 with TRBJ2-7; a weak D match, TRBD1 (6 bases). This CDR3 contains 12 residues. Germline loops: CDR1 MNHEY, CDR2 SVGAGI. V lost 5 bases and J 3 bases, leaving 8 bases between the germline ends. CDR3 DNA sequence: TGTGCCAGCAGTCGACAGGACTACGAGCAGTACTTC. Amino acids: CASSRQDYEQYF.

V is TRBV4-1 and J is TRBJ1-5; D not resolved. Germline CDR1 and CDR2: MGHRA and YSYEKL. The CDR3 is 15 residues long. Trimming cost V 2 bases and J 1 base, with 9 bases left between them. CDR3 loop: CASSQTPPSNQPQHF. DNA for the CDR3: TGCGCCAGCAGCCAAACCCCGCCCAGCAATCAGCCCCAGCATTTT.

The rearrangement uses TRBV30 and TRBJ1-1, with 7 nucleotides matching TRBD1. The CDR3 is made up of 17 amino acids. The J segment lost 1 base and the V segment lost 3 bases, leaving 14 bases of the junction unmatched. Germline CDR1 GTSNPN, CDR2 SVGIG (reference sequence). CDR3 sequence (DNA): TGTGCCTGGAGCCGCTCAACTGACAGGGAAAAGAACACTGAAGCTTTCTTT. This gives the protein CAWSRSTDREKNTEAFF.